The sequence of this TCR beta chain was determined in a study of T cells after yellow fever vaccination. Findings and caveats of the study: CD4 and CD8 compartments shared a small share of clonotypes, likely from convergent recombination. At 95% to 98% for CD4 and about 91% for CD8, most primary-vaccination clones showed up again after the booster.

There are many counts of this clonotype. Its specificity is not known. CDR3 size: 14 residues. CDR1 and CDR2 (germline): SGDLS, YYNGEE. Trimming shortened V by 0 bases and J by 0 bases, and 7 bases separated the two germline ends. TCRdb reanalysed the 5' RACE reads using MiXCR and keeps one entry per CDR3 protein. The sample holds a few hundred thousand distinct CDR3 sequences; about 4% are singletons and the top ten take less than 25%. The TCR was taken from a man in his late teens or twenties who received the YFV17D yellow fever vaccine. The sequences come from PBMCs, collected 5 days after the yellow fever booster vaccination. This rearrangement joins TRBV9 to TRBJ2-7, with a tentative D call TRBD1 (6 bases). The CDR3: CASSVGTASYEQYF. CDR3 nucleotides: TGTGCCAGCAGCGTAGGGACAGCCTCCTACGAGCAGTACTTC.